These T cell receptor beta chains were read from a single sample in a study of CD8 T cells in Susac syndrome. TCRdb itself ran the immunoSEQ multiplex PCR reads through MiXCR, one entry per CDR3 protein. The sample records some 260,000 distinct CDR3 sequences, roughly 84% being singletons. What was sequenced was CD8+ T cells from PBMCs. Receptor source: a human donor with multiple sclerosis. Both conserved end residues are part of each CDR3. D genes are given only for firm matches. Rows may omit the clone size; those that give it use once, few, many or a size class.

J gene: TRBJ2-1; V gene: TRBV25-1; D gene: NA; clone size: NA; CDR3 protein: CASRDYYEQFF; CDR3 DNA: TGTGCCAGCAGGGACTATTATGAGCAGTTCTTC
J gene: TRBJ2-7; V gene: TRBV7-2; D gene: NA; clone size: NA; CDR3 protein: CASSYQRRGYEQYF; CDR3 DNA: TGTGCCAGCAGCTATCAACGGCGAGGGTACGAGCAGTACTTC
J gene: TRBJ2-2; V gene: TRBV6-5; D gene: TRBD1; clone size: NA; CDR3 protein: CASSYVRDRRNTGELFF; CDR3 DNA: TGTGCCAGCAGTTACGTCCGGGACAGGCGGAACACCGGGGAGCTGTTTTTT
J gene: TRBJ2-5; V gene: TRBV12-3/TRBV12-4; D gene: NA; clone size: NA; CDR3 protein: CASSLVGSTETQYF; CDR3 DNA: TGTGCCAGCAGTTTGGTCGGCAGTACCGAGACCCAGTACTTC
J gene: TRBJ2-3; V gene: TRBV4-1; D gene: TRBD1; clone size: NA; CDR3 protein: CASSQAGGGTDTQYF; CDR3 DNA: TGCGCCAGCAGCCAAGCAGGGGGCGGCACAGATACGCAGTATTTT
J gene: TRBJ2-7; V gene: TRBV7-8; D gene: TRBD2; clone size: NA; CDR3 protein: CASSSREDEQYF; CDR3 DNA: TGTGCCAGCAGCTCCCGGGAGGACGAGCAGTACTTC
J gene: TRBJ2-5; V gene: TRBV4-1; D gene: TRBD1; clone size: NA; CDR3 protein: CASSNTGTGVGETQYF; CDR3 DNA: TGCGCCAGCAGCAATACCGGGACAGGGGTAGGCGAGACCCAGTACTTC
J gene: TRBJ2-7; V gene: TRBV5-1; D gene: TRBD2; clone size: few; CDR3 protein: CASSFRLAAAYEQYF; CDR3 DNA: TGCGCCAGCAGCTTTAGACTAGCGGCAGCCTACGAGCAGTACTTC
J gene: TRBJ2-1; V gene: TRBV4-2; D gene: NA; clone size: NA; CDR3 protein: CASGGAYNEQFF; CDR3 DNA: TGTGCCAGCGGGGGTGCCTACAATGAGCAGTTCTTC
J gene: TRBJ2-7; V gene: TRBV28; D gene: TRBD2; clone size: NA; CDR3 protein: CASSTFGTSVIREQYF; CDR3 DNA: TGTGCCAGCAGTACCTTCGGGACTAGTGTCATTCGCGAGCAGTACTTC
J gene: TRBJ1-2; V gene: TRBV27; D gene: NA; clone size: NA; CDR3 protein: CASSLAGNYGYTF; CDR3 DNA: TGTGCCAGCAGCTTGGCCGGTAACTATGGCTACACCTTC
J gene: TRBJ2-1; V gene: TRBV9; D gene: NA; clone size: once; CDR3 protein: CASSDSGLEQFF; CDR3 DNA: TGTGCCAGCAGCGATAGCGGCTTGGAGCAGTTCTTC
J gene: TRBJ1-1; V gene: TRBV19; D gene: TRBD1; clone size: NA; CDR3 protein: CASIDRARNTEAFF; CDR3 DNA: TGTGCCAGTATTGACAGGGCGAGGAACACTGAAGCTTTCTTT
J gene: TRBJ2-1; V gene: TRBV12-3/TRBV12-4; D gene: TRBD2; clone size: once; CDR3 protein: CASSLIAGFSYNEQFF; CDR3 DNA: TGTGCCAGCAGTTTAATAGCGGGCTTCTCCTACAATGAGCAGTTCTTC
J gene: TRBJ1-2; V gene: TRBV9; D gene: NA; clone size: NA; CDR3 protein: CASSEGTNGYTF; CDR3 DNA: TGTGCCAGCAGCGAGGGGACAAATGGCTACACCTTC
J gene: TRBJ2-4; V gene: TRBV7-9; D gene: NA; clone size: NA; CDR3 protein: CASSPRDTLAKNIQYF; CDR3 DNA: TGTGCCAGCAGCCCCCGGGACACTTTAGCCAAAAACATTCAGTACTTC
J gene: TRBJ2-3; V gene: TRBV13; D gene: NA; clone size: few; CDR3 protein: CASSHFRGADTQYF; CDR3 DNA: TGTGCCAGCAGTCACTTCCGGGGCGCAGATACGCAGTATTTT
J gene: TRBJ1-1; V gene: TRBV2; D gene: NA; clone size: NA; CDR3 protein: CASPLGGATEAFF; CDR3 DNA: TGTGCCAGCCCATTGGGGGGGGCCACTGAAGCTTTCTTT
J gene: TRBJ1-1; V gene: TRBV12-3/TRBV12-4; D gene: NA; clone size: NA; CDR3 protein: CASSLGSRGNTEAFF; CDR3 DNA: TGTGCCAGCAGTTTAGGGTCGAGGGGTAACACTGAAGCTTTCTTT
J gene: TRBJ2-1; V gene: TRBV24-1; D gene: NA; clone size: NA; CDR3 protein: CATSDSRTIEQFF; CDR3 DNA: TGTGCCACCAGTGATTCAAGAACAATTGAGCAGTTCTTC
J gene: TRBJ2-2; V gene: TRBV5-1; D gene: NA; clone size: NA; CDR3 protein: CASSLALEGRRTGELFF; CDR3 DNA: TGCGCCAGCAGCTTGGCCTTAGAGGGGCGTAGGACCGGGGAGCTGTTTTTT
J gene: TRBJ1-1; V gene: TRBV27; D gene: TRBD1; clone size: NA; CDR3 protein: CASSSGTGVTEAFF; CDR3 DNA: TGTGCCAGCAGTTCAGGGACAGGCGTCACTGAAGCTTTCTTT
J gene: TRBJ1-5; V gene: TRBV5-5; D gene: TRBD1; clone size: NA; CDR3 protein: CASSYRTGDQPQHF; CDR3 DNA: TGTGCCAGCAGCTATAGGACAGGGGATCAGCCCCAGCATTTT
J gene: TRBJ2-2; V gene: TRBV9; D gene: TRBD2; clone size: NA; CDR3 protein: CASNGLAGVNTGELFF; CDR3 DNA: TGTGCCAGCAACGGACTAGCGGGAGTGAACACCGGGGAGCTGTTTTTT
J gene: TRBJ2-1; V gene: TRBV2; D gene: NA; clone size: NA; CDR3 protein: CASSGGARGIGEQFF; CDR3 DNA: TGTGCCAGCAGTGGGGGGGCCCGAGGAATCGGCGAGCAGTTCTTC
J gene: TRBJ2-1; V gene: TRBV12-3/TRBV12-4; D gene: NA; clone size: NA; CDR3 protein: CASSYPGIANEQFF; CDR3 DNA: TGTGCCAGCAGTTACCCGGGGATAGCGAATGAGCAGTTCTTC
J gene: TRBJ1-1; V gene: TRBV5-1; D gene: NA; clone size: NA; CDR3 protein: CASSYGTATEAFF; CDR3 DNA: TGCGCCAGCAGCTACGGGACGGCCACTGAAGCTTTCTTT
J gene: TRBJ2-3; V gene: TRBV9; D gene: TRBD2; clone size: NA; CDR3 protein: CASSSSGGNTDTQYF; CDR3 DNA: TGTGCCAGCAGCTCGAGCGGGGGAAACACAGATACGCAGTATTTT
J gene: TRBJ2-5; V gene: TRBV7-9; D gene: NA; clone size: NA; CDR3 protein: CASSLDRNQETQYF; CDR3 DNA: TGTGCCAGCAGCTTAGACAGAAATCAAGAGACCCAGTACTTC
J gene: TRBJ1-5; V gene: TRBV15; D gene: TRBD1; clone size: once; CDR3 protein: CATSGQGAINQPQHF; CDR3 DNA: TGTGCCACCAGCGGGCAGGGGGCTATCAATCAGCCCCAGCATTTT
J gene: TRBJ2-1; V gene: TRBV19; D gene: NA; clone size: NA; CDR3 protein: CASSKGTIADQFF; CDR3 DNA: TGTGCCAGTAGTAAGGGGACCATTGCCGACCAGTTCTTC
J gene: TRBJ2-5; V gene: TRBV12-5; D gene: NA; clone size: NA; CDR3 protein: CASGLQRETQYF; CDR3 DNA: TGTGCTAGTGGTCTCCAACGAGAGACCCAGTACTTC
J gene: TRBJ1-5; V gene: TRBV28; D gene: TRBD1; clone size: NA; CDR3 protein: CASRVQGFGQPQHF; CDR3 DNA: TGTGCCAGCAGGGTACAGGGGTTTGGTCAGCCCCAGCATTTT
J gene: TRBJ2-1; V gene: TRBV27; D gene: NA; clone size: NA; CDR3 protein: CASSSLRGSSYNEQFF; CDR3 DNA: TGTGCCAGCAGCTCCCTAAGGGGGAGTTCCTACAATGAGCAGTTCTTC
J gene: TRBJ2-7; V gene: TRBV4-2; D gene: NA; clone size: few; CDR3 protein: CASSPEWGDEQYF; CDR3 DNA: TGTGCCAGCAGCCCAGAGTGGGGCGACGAGCAGTACTTC
J gene: TRBJ2-7; V gene: TRBV6-1; D gene: NA; clone size: few; CDR3 protein: CASSEDRYEQYF; CDR3 DNA: TGTGCCAGCAGTGAAGACCGATACGAGCAGTACTTC
J gene: TRBJ2-2; V gene: TRBV10-3; D gene: NA; clone size: NA; CDR3 protein: CAIQANTGELFF; CDR3 DNA: TGTGCCATCCAAGCAAACACCGGGGAGCTGTTTTTT
J gene: TRBJ2-1; V gene: TRBV5-1; D gene: TRBD2; clone size: NA; CDR3 protein: CASSLSLAGPPEQFF; CDR3 DNA: TGCGCCAGCAGCTTGTCCCTAGCGGGACCTCCTGAGCAGTTCTTC
J gene: TRBJ1-1; V gene: TRBV19; D gene: NA; clone size: NA; CDR3 protein: CASNPAGWAKTEAFF; CDR3 DNA: TGTGCCAGTAACCCAGCAGGGTGGGCGAAGACTGAAGCTTTCTTT
J gene: TRBJ1-5; V gene: TRBV27; D gene: NA; clone size: once; CDR3 protein: CASSSTRVGNQPQHF; CDR3 DNA: TGTGCCAGCAGTTCCACCCGGGTCGGCAATCAGCCCCAGCATTTT
J gene: TRBJ2-7; V gene: TRBV12-3/TRBV12-4; D gene: TRBD2; clone size: NA; CDR3 protein: CASSLRGGPHEQYF; CDR3 DNA: TGTGCCAGCAGTTTGAGGGGAGGGCCCCACGAGCAGTACTTC
J gene: TRBJ2-2; V gene: TRBV9; D gene: TRBD1; clone size: NA; CDR3 protein: CASSPRGQVNTGELFF; CDR3 DNA: TGTGCCAGCAGCCCCCGGGGACAGGTGAACACCGGGGAGCTGTTTTTT
J gene: TRBJ1-2; V gene: TRBV12-3/TRBV12-4; D gene: NA; clone size: NA; CDR3 protein: CASNFSIEGSSYGYTF; CDR3 DNA: TGTGCCAGCAATTTTAGTATTGAGGGGAGTAGCTATGGCTACACCTTC
J gene: TRBJ2-3; V gene: TRBV9; D gene: NA; clone size: NA; CDR3 protein: CASSSRPPLVDTQYF; CDR3 DNA: TGTGCCAGCAGCTCCCGACCCCCGCTGGTAGATACGCAGTATTTT
J gene: TRBJ2-7; V gene: TRBV27; D gene: NA; clone size: few; CDR3 protein: CASSLSGTSSYEQYF; CDR3 DNA: TGTGCCAGCAGTTTATCCGGGACATCCTCCTACGAGCAGTACTTC
J gene: TRBJ1-1; V gene: TRBV7-9; D gene: NA; clone size: NA; CDR3 protein: CASSPNGFGPLNTEAFF; CDR3 DNA: TGTGCCAGCAGCCCCAACGGGTTCGGACCTTTGAACACTGAAGCTTTCTTT